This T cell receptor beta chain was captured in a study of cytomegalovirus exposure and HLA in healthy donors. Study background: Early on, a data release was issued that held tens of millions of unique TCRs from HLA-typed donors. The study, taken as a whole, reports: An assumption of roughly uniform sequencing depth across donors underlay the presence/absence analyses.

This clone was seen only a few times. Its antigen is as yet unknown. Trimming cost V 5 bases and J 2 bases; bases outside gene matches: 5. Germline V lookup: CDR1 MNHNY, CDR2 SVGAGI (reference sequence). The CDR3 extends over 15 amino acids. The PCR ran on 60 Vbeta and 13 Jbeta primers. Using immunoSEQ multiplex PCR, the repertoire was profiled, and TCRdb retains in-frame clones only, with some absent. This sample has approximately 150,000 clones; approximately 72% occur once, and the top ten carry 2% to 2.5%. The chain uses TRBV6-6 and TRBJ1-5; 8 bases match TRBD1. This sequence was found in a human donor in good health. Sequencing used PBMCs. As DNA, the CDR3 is TGTGCCAGCAGTCAGGGGACAGGCGGCAATCAGCCCCAGCATTTT. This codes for CASSQGTGGNQPQHF.